What follows are 17 T cell receptor beta chains derived from one specimen sequenced in a study of technical replicates of blood from several donors. Measured with immunoSEQ multiplex PCR; TCRdb has only the in-frame clones, and not every one. Here the sample spans approximately 82,000 clones, 85% to 95% being singletons. Sequencing was performed on T cells isolated from PBMCs. The receptors stem from a human donor in good health.

The rearrangement links TRBV5-1 to TRBJ2-5; 13 bases align to TRBD2. CDR1 and CDR2 from the germline V gene are SGHRS and YFSETQ. This CDR3 region has 15 residues. The junction had 0 bases not matched to a gene; V was cut back by 0 bases and J by 4 bases. The CDR3 nucleotides are TGCGCCAGCAGCTTGGGACTAGCGGGAGGAGAGACCCAGTACTTC. Translating gives CASSLGLAGGETQYF.

The V gene is TRBV5-1, the J gene TRBJ2-7; 10 nucleotides match TRBD1. The CDR3 length is 19 residues. V was pared by 5 bases and J by 0 bases, with 17 bases of the junction left unmatched. Germline values: CDR1 SGHRS, CDR2 YFSETQ. CDR3: CASRGDRGTKSSSSYEQYF. DNA of the CDR3: TGCGCCAGCAGGGGGGACAGGGGTACTAAGTCCTCGAGCTCCTACGAGCAGTACTTC.

This clone was observed a single time. The rearrangement joins TRBV7-9 to TRBJ2-3; TRBD1 agrees at 8 bases. This CDR3 has 12 amino acids. With V trimmed by 5 bases and J by 11 bases, 6 bases remained unmatched. CDR1 and CDR2 from the germline V gene are SEHNR and FQNEAQ (reference sequence). The CDR3 here is CASSRGQGGQYF. The DNA for the CDR3 is TGTGCCAGCAGCCGAGGACAGGGAGGGCAGTATTTT.

V is TRBV29-1 and J is TRBJ2-1; 8 bases match TRBD1. The CDR3 length is 14 residues. V lost 4 bases to trimming and J lost 5 bases; unmatched junction nucleotides: 7. Germline V lookup: CDR1 SQVTM, CDR2 ANQGSEA. CDR3 DNA: TGCAGCGTTGCACACGGACAGGGTGACAATGAGCAGTTCTTC. Translating gives CSVAHGQGDNEQFF.

V and J are TRBV19 and TRBJ1-4; perhaps TRBD1 as D (5 bases). The V and J ends lost 5 bases and 7 bases respectively, with 8 bases between them. The CDR3 is 12 amino acids. Germline V gives CDR1 LNHDA, CDR2 SQIVND (reference sequence). The CDR3: CASSPQGEKLFF. In DNA form, the CDR3 reads TGTGCCAGTAGTCCTCAGGGTGAAAAACTGTTTTTT.

CDR3 in DNA: TGCGCCAGCAGCCAACTAGCGGCGAACACCGGGGAGCTGTTTTTT. Its protein is CASSQLAANTGELFF. J is TRBJ2-2 and V is TRBV4-1, with 7 bases fitting TRBD2. The J segment lost 0 bases and the V segment lost 2 bases, leaving 0 bases of the junction unmatched. This CDR3 has 15 residues. CDR1 and CDR2 (germline): MGHRA, YSYEKL.

The chain links TRBV10-2 to TRBJ1-6; D is unresolved. The CDR3 is 14 amino acids. Deletions cut 3 bases from V and 9 bases from J, with 12 bases between. Germline V gene sequence: CDR1 WSHSY, CDR2 SAAADI. CDR3 residues: CASSDSGVSSPLHF. The CDR3 DNA reads as TGCGCCAGCAGTGACAGTGGTGTTTCTTCACCCCTCCACTTT.

This chain connects TRBV5-1 to TRBJ1-2; no clear D. Trimming removed 0 bases at V and 4 bases at J, with 7 bases between. The CDR3 runs 13 residues. Germline CDR1 SGHRS, CDR2 YFSETQ. CDR3: CASSLGAGYGYTF. DNA for the CDR3: TGCGCCAGCAGCTTGGGAGCAGGCTATGGCTACACCTTC.

This clone showed up just a few times. The genes are TRBV19 and TRBJ2-2, with 8 bases fitting TRBD2. The CDR3 extends over 14 amino acids. In germline, CDR1 is LNHDA, CDR2 SQIVND (reference sequence). CDR3 protein: CASELAVLTGELFF. CDR3 DNA: TGTGCTTCAGAACTAGCGGTCCTCACCGGGGAGCTGTTTTTT.

This clone came up once. The CDR3 reads CASNGWAGDEQYF. CDR3 nucleotides: TGTGCCAGCAATGGGTGGGCCGGCGACGAGCAGTACTTC. The J gene is TRBJ2-7, the V gene TRBV27; no definite D call. The CDR3 is made up of 13 amino acids. Germline loops: CDR1 MNHEY, CDR2 SMNVEV (reference sequence). The germline V and J ends were trimmed by 7 bases and 5 bases, with 15 bases remaining between them.

V usage is TRBV29-1 and J usage is TRBJ2-3, with TRBD1 matching 8 bases. The CDR3 is 11 amino acids. The trim removed 6 bases at V and 9 bases at J, leaving 5 bases unmatched. Germline lookup yields CDR1 SQVTM and CDR2 ANQGSEA. In DNA, the CDR3 is TGCAGCGTACCAGGGGGCGGCACGCAGTATTTT. It is translated as CSVPGGGTQYF.

V gene TRBV18 combines with J gene TRBJ2-1; TRBD2 agrees at 9 bases. The CDR3 sequence is 17 residues long. Trimming removed 5 bases from V and 4 bases from J; junction bases left unmatched: 12. Germline V gene sequence: CDR1 KGHSH, CDR2 LQKENI. The DNA for the CDR3 is TGTGCCAGCTCATCCTTTATAGCGGGAGAGAAATACAATGAGCAGTTCTTC. Translated, it gives CASSSFIAGEKYNEQFF.

As concerns this clone: A junction end diverges from the germline sequence, so it may reflect a read error. The chain uses TRBV2 and TRBJ2-1; 10 nucleotides agree with TRBD1. The length of the CDR3 is 16 residues. Germline CDR1 SNHLY, CDR2 FYNNEI. CDR3 residues: CGSSPGTGDVYNEQFF. The CDR3 DNA follows: TGTGGCAGCAGCCCCGGGACAGGGGACGTCTACAATGAGCAGTTCTTC.

J is TRBJ2-3 and V is TRBV15; D might be TRBD2 (6 bases). Trimming removed 4 bases at V and 0 bases at J, with 8 bases between. CDR3 length: 14 amino acids. In germline, CDR1 is LNHNV, CDR2 YYDKDF (reference sequence). CDR3 sequence reads: CATSTRGSTDTQYF. The CDR3 DNA reads TGTGCCACCAGCACACGGGGGAGCACAGATACGCAGTATTTT. The full variable domain, with the rest looked up from reference TRBV15 and TRBJ2-3, is DAMVIQNPRYQVTQFGKPVTLSCSQTLNHNVMYWYQQKSSQAPKLLFHYYDKDFNNEADTPDNFQSRRPNTSFCFLDIRSPGLGDTAMYLCATSTRGSTDTQYFGPGTRLTVL.

This chain joins TRBV30 and TRBJ2-4, with D perhaps TRBD1 (6 bases). The CDR3 length is 14 residues. Germline CDR1 and CDR2: GTSNPN and SVGIG (reference sequence). The germline V and J ends were trimmed by 3 bases and 9 bases, with 18 bases remaining between them. CDR3 sequence (DNA): TGTGCCTGGAGGGTTCGGGACACCGTCTCCATTCAGTACTTC. Its translation: CAWRVRDTVSIQYF.

The chain links TRBV15 to TRBJ1-6; TRBD1 aligns across 7 bases. Germline-derived CDR1 and CDR2 are LNHNV and YYDKDF (reference sequence). The CDR3 contains 14 residues. The ends lost 3 bases at V and 9 bases at J; junction bases unmatched: 5. CDR3 residues: CATSSRQGPSPLHF. The CDR3 DNA follows: TGTGCCACCAGCAGTAGACAGGGTCCTTCACCCCTCCACTTT. The complete variable domain, with remaining parts taken from reference TRBV15 and TRBJ1-6, reads DAMVIQNPRYQVTQFGKPVTLSCSQTLNHNVMYWYQQKSSQAPKLLFHYYDKDFNNEADTPDNFQSRRPNTSFCFLDIRSPGLGDTAMYLCATSSRQGPSPLHFGNGTRLTVT.

The V call is TRBV6-5, the J call TRBJ2-7; D unresolved. Deletions cut 0 bases from V and 6 bases from J, with 3 bases between. The CDR3 runs 11 residues. CDR1 MNHEY and CDR2 SVGAGI come from the germline V gene. CDR3 sequence reads: CASSYSREQYF. The CDR3 nucleotides read TGTGCCAGCAGTTACTCGCGCGAGCAGTACTTC.